This T cell receptor beta chain was identified during a study of human T cells and chemical hapten exposure. Study context: Skin on the upper inner arm, 2 cm by 2 cm in size, was sensitized with 2% DPC. Slight differences in pooled library volume were the main source of varying TCR yields across samples. Study-level points and caveats: Those TCRs sitting above 1 in 1000 frequency stayed the same with DPC sensitization.

Stated time point: patch test 3, about 24 weeks after DPC sensitization. The treatment: therapeutic diphenylcyclopropenone sensitization with weekly scalp DPC. This clonotype was seen more than once but under ten times. Its cognate antigen is unknown. TCRdb analysed the RACE reads with MiXCR anew, one entry per CDR3 protein. The table shows tens of thousands of distinct CDR3 sequences, with 10% to 13% occurring only once. The CDR3 consists of 12 residues. Per the germline V gene, CDR1 is ENHRY and CDR2 is SYGVKD. V was trimmed by 2 bases and J by 6 bases, leaving 6 bases between them. This TCR was recovered from a woman between 45 and 60 years old with alopecia areata. Some clones in this sample may be carry-over from other donors' samples. The sample was whole blood, taken in connection with sensitization to the hapten diphenylcyclopropenone (DPC). The chain is built from TRBV10-3 and TRBJ2-3; D is undetermined. DNA of the CDR3: TGTGCCATCAGTGAGACGTCTGATACGCAGTATTTT. Translation gives CAISETSDTQYF.